These 13 T cell receptor beta chains came from one sample sequenced in a study of T cells in women clearing cervical HPV infection. The data were produced by immunoSEQ multiplex PCR, yet TCRdb's version contains in-frame clones alone and is incomplete. The listing contains 35,000 to 50,000 clones. The sequencing sample was made of blood buffy coat. The receptors here all came from a woman between 18 and 69 years old with a cervical HPV16 infection that either progressed to CIN3+ or cleared (not recorded which).

Details on this clone: The CDR3 is cut off 3 residues early in the read; its end comes from the germline J gene. The gene calls are TRBV7-9 and TRBJ2-7; weak D call: TRBD1 (6 bases). Trimming left V 7 bases short and J 0 bases short, with 10 bases between. The germline V gene has CDR1 SEHNR and CDR2 FQNEAQ (reference sequence). This CDR3 region has 13 residues. The CDR3 bases that were read are TGTGCCAGCAACAGGGATACCTCCTACGAG. Amino acid sequence: CASNRDTSYE. The whole CDR3 region reads CASNRDTSYEQYF.

With regard to this clone: Coverage ceases 3 residues before the CDR3 finishes, and the germline J gene fills in the end. This rearrangement joins TRBV4-1 to TRBJ2-5; TRBD1 matches at 10 bases. The junction had 8 bases not matched to a gene; V was cut back by 2 bases and J by 5 bases. CDR3 size: 16 residues. In germline, CDR1 is MGHRA, CDR2 YSYEKL. The covered CDR3 bases are TGCGCCAGCAGCCAATCCTCCGGGACAGGGGATGAGACC. It yields the protein CASSQSSGTGDET. The entire CDR3 protein reads CASSQSSGTGDETQYF.

Note on this clone: With the read ending 3 residues before the CDR3 end, the germline J gene is used to fill in that end. This chain connects TRBV5-1 to TRBJ2-7; TRBD1 matches 10 bases. Trimming removed 1 base from V and 4 bases from J; junction bases left unmatched: 5. CDR3 size: 15 residues. Germline CDR1 reads SGHRS; CDR2 reads YFSETQ. CDR3 DNA (partial): TGCGCCAGCAGCTTGACTGGGACAGGGGCATACGAG. Protein sequence: CASSLTGTGAYE. Given in full, the CDR3 is CASSLTGTGAYEQYF.

Concerning this clone: The DNA ends 3 residues before the CDR3 does, and the rest of the CDR3 is filled in from the germline J gene. This rearrangement joins TRBV12-3 or TRBV12-4 to TRBJ1-1, with TRBD1 identical over 7 bases. The CDR3 has 14 residues. The CDR3 sequence: CASRLGGQPPGAFF. CDR3 DNA, as far as it was read: TGTGCCAGCAGACTAGGGGGACAGCCTCCAGGA.

Worth noting for this clone: The CDR3 extends 3 residues past the end of the read, so its final part is completed from the germline J gene. This chain joins TRBV12-5 and TRBJ1-1; a possible D gene is TRBD1 (6 bases). V lost 0 bases and J lost 0, with 11 bases in between. Germline V gene data show CDR1 as LGHNT and CDR2 as FRNRAP. The CDR3 has 16 residues. CDR3 bases read: TGTGCTAGTGGTTTGGTACTCGGACAGATGAACACTGAA. Residues: CASGLVLGQMNTE. The full CDR3 sequence reads CASGLVLGQMNTEAFF.

CDR3 bases read: TGTGCCAGTTGGAAAAGGGCAGCTACGTACACTGAA. Protein: CASWKRAATYTE. The full CDR3 is CASWKRAATYTEAFF. The chain combines TRBV6-2 or TRBV6-3 with TRBJ1-1; D gene ambiguous. The read is 3 residues too short to cover the CDR3 end, so that end is filled in from the germline J gene. Germline assignment: CDR1 MNHEY and CDR2 SVGEGT. CDR3 size: 15 residues. The V end lost 9 bases, the J end lost 3 bases, and 20 bases lay between the germline ends.

In regard to this clone: Sequencing ends 3 residues short of the CDR3 end; the germline J gene provides the rest. This chain links TRBV19 with TRBJ1-5; weak D call: TRBD1 (5 bases). Trimming took 3 bases from V and 6 from J, leaving 18 bases between them. The CDR3 spans 16 residues. The germline CDR1 and CDR2 sequences are LNHDA and SQIVND (reference sequence). The CDR3: CASSIVSSSGIQPQHF. The CDR3 bases that were read are TGTGCCAGTAGTATCGTTTCTTCGTCAGGGATTCAGCCC.

Of note for this clone: The CDR3 end falls 3 residues outside the read, so it is completed with the germline J gene. The chain couples TRBV14 to TRBJ2-2, with 10 bases that match TRBD1. The CDR3 totals 15 residues. From germline, CDR1 is SGHDN and CDR2 FVKESK. With V trimmed by 4 bases and J by 6 bases, 5 bases remained unmatched. CDR3 amino acids: CASSRRDRGAGELFF. The sequenced CDR3 bases are TGTGCCAGCAGCCGCCGGGACAGGGGTGCCGGGGAG.

A word on this clone: The CDR3 goes on 3 residues after the read ends, and that part is filled in from the germline J gene. This chain joins TRBV29-1 and TRBJ2-3; 8 bases align to TRBD2. The CDR3 spans 20 residues. After removal of 2 bases from V and 0 bases from J, the junction contained 19 bases not matched to a gene. Germline CDR1 reads SQVTM; CDR2 reads ANQGSEA. The CDR3 region is CSVELLGGLSGGDSTDTQYF. The part of the CDR3 DNA that was read is TGCAGCGTTGAACTCCTGGGGGGTTTGAGCGGGGGTGATAGCACAGATACG.

For this clone: The CDR3 is cut off 3 residues early in the read; its end comes from the germline J gene. The V gene is TRBV2, the J gene TRBJ2-1, with 9 bases matching TRBD2. This CDR3 comprises 16 residues. The trim removed 6 bases at V and 3 bases at J, leaving 9 bases unmatched. Germline values: CDR1 SNHLY, CDR2 FYNNEI. The DNA read from the CDR3 is TGTGCCAGCAGCGCACCGGGACTAGCTGGCTACAATGAG. Translating it yields CASSAPGLAGYNE. The complete CDR3 reads CASSAPGLAGYNEQFF. The full variable domain, in which reference TRBV2 and TRBJ2-1 provide the parts outside the CDR3, is EPEVTQTPSHQVTQMGQEVILRCVPISNHLYFYWYRQILGQKVEFLVSFYNNEISEKSEIFDDQFSVERPDGSNFTLKIRSTKLEDSAMYFCASSAPGLAGYNEQFFGPGTRLTVL.

To note about this clone: The CDR3 is cut off 3 residues early in the read; its end comes from the germline J gene. The V call is TRBV20-1, the J call TRBJ2-1, with 8 bases identical to TRBD2. With 0 bases clipped from V and 0 bases from J, the junction kept 7 bases outside the gene matches. Germline values: CDR1 DFQATT, CDR2 SNEGSKA (reference sequence). CDR3 length: 17 residues. The CDR3 loop is CSARDKSGSSSYNEQFF. The sequenced part of the CDR3 DNA is TGCAGTGCTAGAGACAAAAGCGGGAGTAGCTCCTACAATGAG.

Comments on this clone: The read ends 3 residues before the CDR3 terminus; that terminus is restored from the germline J gene. The chain uses TRBV11-3 and TRBJ2-1; possibly TRBD2 for D (6 bases). This CDR3 comprises 15 residues. Trimming cost V 4 bases and J 5 bases, with 15 bases left between them. In germline, CDR1 is SGHNT, CDR2 YENEEA. CDR3 bases read: TGTGCCAGCAGCTCCCGCCGGGACTCTAACAATGAG. It yields the protein CASSSRRDSNNE. Given in full, the CDR3 is CASSSRRDSNNEQFF.

As to this clone: The read finishes 3 residues shy of the CDR3 end, and the germline J gene is used to complete it. This rearrangement joins TRBV20-1 to TRBJ1-6, with D maybe TRBD1 (6 bases). Deletions cut 4 bases from V and 0 bases from J, with 22 bases between. Germline V gene lookup returns CDR1 DFQATT and CDR2 SNEGSKA (reference sequence). This CDR3 has 19 residues. Partial CDR3 DNA: TGCAGTGCTAAACCGGACAGTTTAGGGGCTAGCTCCTATAATTCACCC. It encodes CSAKPDSLGASSYNSP. The full CDR3 is CSAKPDSLGASSYNSPLHF.